These 15 T cell receptor beta chains came from one sample sequenced in a study of cytomegalovirus exposure and HLA in healthy donors. The study ran its PCR with 60 Vbeta and 13 Jbeta primers. Measured with immunoSEQ multiplex PCR; TCRdb has only the in-frame clones, and not every one. The sample holds 95,000 to 110,000 clones, almost 80% seen once. Specimen: PBMCs. All receptors come from a man between 50 and 59 years old in good health and CMV-seropositive.

This clone has just a few counts. This sequence joins TRBV28 and TRBJ1-2, with 10 bases aligning to TRBD1. The CDR3 is 14 amino acids. V shed 5 bases and J 6 bases; nucleotides not matched to a gene: 6. Germline lookup yields CDR1 MDHEN and CDR2 SYDVKM. CDR3 sequence: CASSRDRGRDGYTF. The CDR3 bases are TGTGCCAGCAGTCGCGACAGGGGGCGGGATGGCTACACCTTC.

The chain employs TRBV2 and TRBJ1-4; 9 nucleotides match TRBD1. The ends lost 10 bases at V and 7 bases at J; junction bases unmatched: 7. The germline CDR1 and CDR2 sequences are SNHLY and FYNNEI. The CDR3 is 13 residues long. The CDR3 nucleotides read TGTGCCACCCAGGGACAGGGCAGTGAAAAACTGTTTTTT. Its translation is CATQGQGSEKLFF.

The chain recombines TRBV5-1 with TRBJ1-5; D call uncertain. V was trimmed by 3 bases and J by 0 bases, leaving 16 bases between them. Germline V gene data show CDR1 as SGHRS and CDR2 as YFSETQ. The CDR3 runs to 17 residues. CDR3 sequence: CASSCTDWDDSNQPQHF. The CDR3, as DNA: TGCGCCAGCAGCTGTACGGACTGGGATGATAGCAATCAGCCCCAGCATTTT.

This clone was detected only a few times. A far larger clone differs by one base, so this is likely a read error. The chain employs TRBV19 and TRBJ2-1; tentative D call: TRBD1 (7 bases). The length of the CDR3 is 15 residues. V lost 3 bases and J 8 bases, leaving 17 bases between the germline ends. Germline CDR1 is LNHDA and CDR2 is SQIVND (reference sequence). The CDR3 spells CASSIGGGDSDEQFF. The CDR3 DNA sequence: TGTGCCAGTAGTATTGGAGGGGGCGATAGCGATGAGCAGTTCTTC.

The rearrangement links TRBV6-4 to TRBJ1-6; D is undetermined. Germline loops: CDR1 MRHNA, CDR2 SNTAGT. V was cut by 5 bases and J by 9 bases, with 14 bases left in between. The length of the CDR3 is 14 residues. CDR3 protein: CASSIGESGSPLHF. In DNA form, the CDR3 reads TGTGCCAGCAGTATCGGGGAATCGGGTTCACCCCTCCACTTT.

J is TRBJ2-2 and V is TRBV30; 8 nucleotides agree with TRBD2. This CDR3 region has 13 residues. Trimming cost V 3 bases and J 5 bases; bases outside gene matches: 2. In germline, CDR1 is GTSNPN, CDR2 SVGIG (reference sequence). The CDR3 region has the DNA TGTGCCTGGAGCCGGGAGGGAACCGGGGAGCTGTTTTTT. Translated, it gives CAWSREGTGELFF.

The rearrangement joins TRBV5-6 to TRBJ1-5; 8 positions match TRBD1. Looked up from germline, CDR1 is SGHDT and CDR2 is YYEEEE. J lost 7 bases, V lost 4 bases, and 7 bases had no gene match. There are 14 residues in the CDR3. The CDR3 sequence: CASSTGTGGQPQHF. The CDR3 DNA reads as TGTGCCAGCAGCACCGGGACAGGAGGACAGCCCCAGCATTTT.

V is TRBV29-1 and J is TRBJ1-3; 10 bases agree with TRBD1. V lost 5 bases to trimming and J lost 2 bases; unmatched junction nucleotides: 3. The germline V gene has CDR1 SQVTM and CDR2 ANQGSEA. This CDR3 region has 14 residues. Here the CDR3 reads CSVSTGGTGNTIYF. The CDR3 DNA is TGCAGCGTTTCGACAGGGGGCACTGGAAACACCATATATTTT. Full variable domain (remainder filled in from reference TRBV29-1 and TRBJ1-3): SAVISQKPSRDICQRGTSLTIQCQVDSQVTMMFWYRQQPGQSLTLIATANQGSEATYESGFVIDKFPISRPNLTFSTLTVSNMSPEDSSIYLCSVSTGGTGNTIYFGEGSWLTVV.

The chain recombines TRBV5-1 with TRBJ1-6; no clear D. The germline gives CDR1 SGHRS, CDR2 YFSETQ. Trimming took off 4 bases at V and 10 bases at J, with 18 bases between the two ends. The CDR3 is 15 residues long. The CDR3 is CASSPSGTVGSPLHF. CDR3 in DNA: TGCGCCAGCAGCCCATCCGGAACAGTTGGCTCACCCCTCCACTTT. The full variable domain, with the rest looked up from reference TRBV5-1 and TRBJ1-6, is KAGVTQTPRYLIKTRGQQVTLSCSPISGHRSVSWYQQTPGQGLQFLFEYFSETQRNKGNFPGRFSGRQFSNSRSEMNVSTLELGDSALYLCASSPSGTVGSPLHFGNGTRLTVT.

On this clone itself: Relative to the germline gene, one junction end is altered; a read error may explain this. The V and J genes are TRBV30 and TRBJ1-2; a possible D gene is TRBD1 (6 bases). The CDR3 runs to 12 residues. Germline V gives CDR1 GTSNPN, CDR2 SVGIG (reference sequence). In DNA, the CDR3 is TGCGCGGCAGGGGCGCCTTCCTATGGCTACACCTTC. Residues: CAAGAPSYGYTF.

This chain uses TRBV28 with TRBJ1-3; tentative D call: TRBD1 (6 bases). The germline CDR1 and CDR2 sequences are MDHEN and SYDVKM. The CDR3 is 14 residues long. V dropped 8 bases and J dropped 0 bases, with 11 bases sitting between them. This CDR3 reads CASGWDNSGNTIYF. CDR3 DNA: TGTGCCAGCGGATGGGACAACTCTGGAAACACCATATATTTT. Complete variable domain (other parts from reference TRBV28 and TRBJ1-3): DVKVTQSSRYLVKRTGEKVFLECVQDMDHENMFWYRQDPGLGLRLIYFSYDVKMKEKGDIPEGYSVSREKKERFSLILESASTNQTSMYLCASGWDNSGNTIYFGEGSWLTVV.

The gene calls are TRBV5-1 and TRBJ2-7; perhaps TRBD2 as D (5 bases). CDR1 and CDR2 from the germline V gene are SGHRS and YFSETQ. V was shortened by 6 bases and J by 3 bases, with 16 bases between the two germline ends. The length of the CDR3 is 14 residues. In DNA, the CDR3 is TGCGCCAGCACCTCTGCCGGGATGAACTACGAGCAGTACTTC. Translated, it gives CASTSAGMNYEQYF.

As regards this clone: Compared with germline, one end of the junction differs, possibly owing to a read error. J is TRBJ2-5 and V is TRBV7-9, with D hard to call. Germline loops: CDR1 SEHNR, CDR2 FQNEAQ (reference sequence). The CDR3 has 14 amino acids. Here the CDR3 reads CSSSLEQTPETQYF. DNA of the CDR3: TGTTCCAGCAGCTTAGAACAGACACCAGAGACCCAGTACTTC.

The chain has TRBV28 and TRBJ1-4, with D perhaps matching TRBD1 (5 bases). This CDR3 has 16 amino acids. CDR1 and CDR2 (germline): MDHEN, SYDVKM. Trimming stripped 3 bases from V and 8 bases from J, with 19 bases between. The CDR3 DNA is TGTGCCAGCAGTTTTATCGGCAGACCGCCAGGGGAAAAACTGTTTTTT. Its translation is CASSFIGRPPGEKLFF.

This chain connects TRBV5-1 to TRBJ1-2; tentative D call: TRBD1 (5 bases). The CDR3 covers 14 residues. Trimming cost V 0 bases and J 4 bases, with 10 bases left between them. CDR1 is SGHRS, CDR2 YFSETQ, per germline. The CDR3 bases are TGCGCCAGCAGCTTGGAGCAGGGTTTCTATGGCTACACCTTC. Translated, it gives CASSLEQGFYGYTF.